The clone carrying this T cell receptor (beta chain) showed up just once. Trimming took 0 bases from V and 3 from J, leaving 7 bases between them. This CDR3 is built from 13 residues. Germline CDR1 is SGHRS and CDR2 is YFSETQ. The data stem from a study of blood T cell repertoires in COVID-19. Study-level background: From T cells, B-cell-depleted T cells, or PBMCs came the material, which was cDNA or gDNA.

Assay: immunoSEQ multiplex PCR; the TCRdb copy retains only in-frame clones and omits some. The profile shows approximately 290,000 clones, around 90% of them singletons. The chain employs TRBV5-1 and TRBJ2-7, with D maybe TRBD1 (5 bases). The origin of this receptor is a man between 18 and 29 years old with active or convalescent COVID-19. Sequencing was done on a sample of peripheral blood. This CDR3 reads CASSLGRDYEQYF. CDR3 nucleotides: TGCGCCAGCAGCTTGGGCAGGGACTACGAGCAGTACTTC.